The clone carrying this T cell receptor (beta chain) was recorded at least ten times. Its target is not known. Between the trimmed V and J ends, which lost 5 bases and 9 bases, there was a span of 11 bases. The CDR3 extends over 11 amino acids. One entry per CDR3 protein, called by TCRdb with MiXCR from the 5' RACE reads. The repertoire has some 220,000 distinct CDR3 sequences, about 10% of them found once; the top ten carry about 3%. These data are taken from a study of CD8 T cells in ankylosing spondylitis. General study results and limits: Earlier reports found some motif variants in synovial fluid and blood in reactive arthritis. In ankylosing spondylitis patients, matched synovial fluid reportedly showed significant enrichment of disease-linked clones. Peripheral blood held disease-linked clones only at relatively low frequency, and these were CD8+.

Input material: blood, either unsorted or a sorted T cell fraction (not recorded which). This sequence joins TRBV12-3 or TRBV12-4 and TRBJ2-7; no reliable D call. The TCR originated in a male donor with ankylosing spondylitis or in good health (not recorded which). The CDR3 nucleotides are TGTGCCAGCAGTGCCGGTATGTGGCAGTACTTC. This translates into CASSAGMWQYF.